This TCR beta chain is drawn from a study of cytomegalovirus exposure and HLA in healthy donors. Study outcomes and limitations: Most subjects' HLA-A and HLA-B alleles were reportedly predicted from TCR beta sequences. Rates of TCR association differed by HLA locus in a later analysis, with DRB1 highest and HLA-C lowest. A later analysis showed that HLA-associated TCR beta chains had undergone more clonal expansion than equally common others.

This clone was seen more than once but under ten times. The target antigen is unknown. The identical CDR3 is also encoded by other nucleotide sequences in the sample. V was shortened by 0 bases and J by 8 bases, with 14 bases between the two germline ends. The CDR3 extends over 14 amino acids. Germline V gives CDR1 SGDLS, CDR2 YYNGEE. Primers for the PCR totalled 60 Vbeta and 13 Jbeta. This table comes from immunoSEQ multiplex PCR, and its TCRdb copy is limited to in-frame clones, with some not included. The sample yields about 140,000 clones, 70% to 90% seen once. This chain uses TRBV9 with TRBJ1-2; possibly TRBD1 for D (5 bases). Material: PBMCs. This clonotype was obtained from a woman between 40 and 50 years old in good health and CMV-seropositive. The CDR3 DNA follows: TGTGCCAGCAGCGTAGTAAGTGGTCAGGGCGGCTACACCTTC. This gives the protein CASSVVSGQGGYTF.